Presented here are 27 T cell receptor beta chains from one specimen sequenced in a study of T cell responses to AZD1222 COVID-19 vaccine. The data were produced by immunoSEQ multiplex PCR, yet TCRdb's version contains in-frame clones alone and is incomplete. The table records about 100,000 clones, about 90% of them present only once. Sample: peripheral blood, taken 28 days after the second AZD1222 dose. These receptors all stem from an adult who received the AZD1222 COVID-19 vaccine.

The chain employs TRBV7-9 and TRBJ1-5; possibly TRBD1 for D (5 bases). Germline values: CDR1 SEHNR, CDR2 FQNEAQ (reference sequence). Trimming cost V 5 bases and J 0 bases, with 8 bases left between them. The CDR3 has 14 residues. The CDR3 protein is CASSGTYSNQPQHF. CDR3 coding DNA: TGTGCCAGCAGCGGGACCTATAGCAATCAGCCCCAGCATTTT.

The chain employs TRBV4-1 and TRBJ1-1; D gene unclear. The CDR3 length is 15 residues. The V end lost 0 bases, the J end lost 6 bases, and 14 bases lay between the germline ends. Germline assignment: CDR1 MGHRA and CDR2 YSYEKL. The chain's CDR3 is CASSQDSAVPPEAFF. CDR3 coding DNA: TGCGCCAGCAGCCAAGATTCGGCAGTCCCCCCTGAAGCTTTCTTT.

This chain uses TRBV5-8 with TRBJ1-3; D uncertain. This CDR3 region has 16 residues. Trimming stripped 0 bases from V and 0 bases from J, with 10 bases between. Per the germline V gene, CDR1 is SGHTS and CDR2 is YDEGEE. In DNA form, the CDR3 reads TGTGCCAGCAGCTTGGATGACCTCACCTCTGGAAACACCATATATTTT. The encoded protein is CASSLDDLTSGNTIYF.

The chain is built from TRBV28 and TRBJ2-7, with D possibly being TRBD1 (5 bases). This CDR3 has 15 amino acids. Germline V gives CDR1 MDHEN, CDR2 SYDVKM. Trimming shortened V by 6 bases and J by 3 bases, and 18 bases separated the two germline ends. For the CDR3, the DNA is TGTGCCAGCAGGGTTGGGGCTTCAGGAGTCTACGAGCAGTACTTC. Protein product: CASRVGASGVYEQYF.

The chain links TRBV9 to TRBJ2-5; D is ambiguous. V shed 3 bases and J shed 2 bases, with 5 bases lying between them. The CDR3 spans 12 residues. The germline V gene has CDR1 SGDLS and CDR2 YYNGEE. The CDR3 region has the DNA TGTGCCAGCAGCGCGATGCAAGAGACCCAGTACTTC. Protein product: CASSAMQETQYF.

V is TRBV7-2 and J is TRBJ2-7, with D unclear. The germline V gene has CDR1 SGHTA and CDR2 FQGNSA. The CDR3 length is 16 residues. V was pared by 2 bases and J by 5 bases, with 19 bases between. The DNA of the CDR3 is TGTGCCAGCAGCTTAAAAGGTCGCTCGGCCTTCCACGAGCAGTACTTC. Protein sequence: CASSLKGRSAFHEQYF. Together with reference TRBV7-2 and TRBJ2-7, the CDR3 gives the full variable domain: GAGVSQSPSNKVTEKGKDVELRCDPISGHTALYWYRQSLGQGLEFLIYFQGNSAPDKSGLPSDRFSAERTGGSVSTLTIQRTQQEDSAVYLCASSLKGRSAFHEQYFGPGTRLTVT.

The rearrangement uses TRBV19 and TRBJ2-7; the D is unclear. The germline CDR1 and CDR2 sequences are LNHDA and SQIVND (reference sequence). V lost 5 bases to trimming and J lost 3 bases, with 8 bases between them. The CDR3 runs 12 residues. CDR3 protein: CASSEGYYEQYF. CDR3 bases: TGTGCCAGTAGTGAAGGCTACTACGAGCAGTACTTC. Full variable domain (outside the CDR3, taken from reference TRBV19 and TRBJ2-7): DGGITQSPKYLFRKEGQNVTLSCEQNLNHDAMYWYRQDPGQGLRLIYYSQIVNDFQKGDIAEGYSVSREKKESFPLTVTSAQKNPTAFYLCASSEGYYEQYFGPGTRLTVT.

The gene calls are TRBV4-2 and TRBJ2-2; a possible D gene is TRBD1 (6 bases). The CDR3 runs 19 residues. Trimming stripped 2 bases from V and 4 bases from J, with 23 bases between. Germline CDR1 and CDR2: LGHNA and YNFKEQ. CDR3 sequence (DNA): TGTGCCAGCAGCCAACCTCCGGGTTACAGGGCTGTAGGCACCGGGGAGCTGTTTTTT. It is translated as CASSQPPGYRAVGTGELFF.

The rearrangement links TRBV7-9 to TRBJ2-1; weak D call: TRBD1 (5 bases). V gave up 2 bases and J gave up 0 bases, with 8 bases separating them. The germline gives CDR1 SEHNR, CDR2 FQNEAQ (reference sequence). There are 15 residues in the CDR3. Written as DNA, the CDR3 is TGTGCCAGCAGCTTACCAGGGATCTCCTACAATGAGCAGTTCTTC. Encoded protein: CASSLPGISYNEQFF.

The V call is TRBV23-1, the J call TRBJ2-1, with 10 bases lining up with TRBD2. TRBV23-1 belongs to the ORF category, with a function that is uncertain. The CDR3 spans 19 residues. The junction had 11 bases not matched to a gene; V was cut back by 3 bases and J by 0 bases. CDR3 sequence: CASSHHLAGVCSSYNEQFF. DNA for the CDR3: TGCGCCAGCAGTCACCACCTAGCGGGGGTCTGCAGCTCCTACAATGAGCAGTTCTTC.

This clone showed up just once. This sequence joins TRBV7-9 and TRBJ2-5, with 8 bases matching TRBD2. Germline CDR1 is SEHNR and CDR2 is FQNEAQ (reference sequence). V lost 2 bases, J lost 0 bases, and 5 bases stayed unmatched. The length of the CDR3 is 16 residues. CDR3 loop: CASSLLTGGYQETQYF. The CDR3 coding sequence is TGTGCCAGCAGCTTACTGACGGGGGGGTACCAAGAGACCCAGTACTTC.

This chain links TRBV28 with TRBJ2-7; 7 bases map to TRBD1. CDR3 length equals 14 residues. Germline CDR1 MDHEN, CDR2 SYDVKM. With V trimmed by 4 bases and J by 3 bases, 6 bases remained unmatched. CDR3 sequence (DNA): TGTGCCAGCAGTTCCGTCGGGGACAGCTACGAGCAGTACTTC. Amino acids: CASSSVGDSYEQYF.

CDR3 nucleotides: TGCGCCAGCAGCCAAGAACCCGCCCGACAGGCGAGCTCCTACAATGAGCAGTTCTTC. Its translation: CASSQEPARQASSYNEQFF. The V gene is TRBV4-1, the J gene TRBJ2-1; possibly TRBD1 for D (6 bases). Germline loops: CDR1 MGHRA, CDR2 YSYEKL. The CDR3 is made up of 19 amino acids. V gave up 0 bases and J gave up 0 bases, with 18 bases separating them.

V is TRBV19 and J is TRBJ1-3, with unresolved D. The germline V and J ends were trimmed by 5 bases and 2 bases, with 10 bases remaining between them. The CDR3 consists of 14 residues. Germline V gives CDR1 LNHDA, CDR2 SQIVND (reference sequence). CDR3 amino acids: CASSFRLPGNTIYF. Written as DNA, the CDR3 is TGTGCCAGTAGTTTTCGACTCCCTGGAAACACCATATATTTT.

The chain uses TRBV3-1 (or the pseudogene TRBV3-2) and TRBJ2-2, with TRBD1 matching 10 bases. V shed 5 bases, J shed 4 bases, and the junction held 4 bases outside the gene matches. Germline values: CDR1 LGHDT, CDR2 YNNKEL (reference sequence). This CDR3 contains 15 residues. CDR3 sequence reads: CASSARTGGTGELFF. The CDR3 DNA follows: TGTGCCAGCAGCGCGCGGACAGGGGGCACCGGGGAGCTGTTTTTT.

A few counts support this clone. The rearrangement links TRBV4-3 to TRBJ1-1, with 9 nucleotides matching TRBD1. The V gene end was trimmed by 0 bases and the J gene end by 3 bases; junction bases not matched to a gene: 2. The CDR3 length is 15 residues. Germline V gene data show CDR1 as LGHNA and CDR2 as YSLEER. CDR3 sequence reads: CASSQDRTGDTEAFF. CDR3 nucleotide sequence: TGCGCCAGCAGCCAAGACCGGACAGGGGACACTGAAGCTTTCTTT.

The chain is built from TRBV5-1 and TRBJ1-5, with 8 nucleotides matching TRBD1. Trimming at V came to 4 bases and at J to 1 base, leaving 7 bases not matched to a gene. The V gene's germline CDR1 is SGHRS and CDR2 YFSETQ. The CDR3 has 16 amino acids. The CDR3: CASSGRWDRSNQPQHF. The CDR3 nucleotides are TGCGCCAGCAGCGGAAGATGGGACAGGAGCAATCAGCCCCAGCATTTT.

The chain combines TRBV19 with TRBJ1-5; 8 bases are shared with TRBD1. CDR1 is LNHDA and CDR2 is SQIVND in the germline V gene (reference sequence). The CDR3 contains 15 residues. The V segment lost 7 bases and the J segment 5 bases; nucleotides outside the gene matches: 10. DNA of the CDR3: TGTGCCAGTACCCCACCGGGACAGGAGTATCAGCCCCAGCATTTT. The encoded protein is CASTPPGQEYQPQHF.

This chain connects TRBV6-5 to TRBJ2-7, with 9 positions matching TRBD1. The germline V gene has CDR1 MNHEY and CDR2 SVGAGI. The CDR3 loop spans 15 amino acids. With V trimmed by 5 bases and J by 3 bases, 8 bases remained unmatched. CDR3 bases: TGTGCCAGCAGTCCCTCGGGACAGGGACTCTACGAGCAGTACTTC. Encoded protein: CASSPSGQGLYEQYF.

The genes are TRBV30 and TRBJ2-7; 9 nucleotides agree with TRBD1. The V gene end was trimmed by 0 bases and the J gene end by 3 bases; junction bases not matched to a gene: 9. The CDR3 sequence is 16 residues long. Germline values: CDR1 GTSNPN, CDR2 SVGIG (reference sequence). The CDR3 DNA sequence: TGTGCCTGGAGTGTAGCCCACCCGGGACAGGGCTACGAGCAGTACTTC. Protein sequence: CAWSVAHPGQGYEQYF.

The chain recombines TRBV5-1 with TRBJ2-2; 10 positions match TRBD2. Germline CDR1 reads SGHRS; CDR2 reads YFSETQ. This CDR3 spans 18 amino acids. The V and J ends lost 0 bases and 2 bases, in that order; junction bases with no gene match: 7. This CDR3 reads CASSLDRASGGNTGELFF. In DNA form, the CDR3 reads TGCGCCAGCAGCTTGGATAGGGCTAGCGGGGGAAACACCGGGGAGCTGTTTTTT.

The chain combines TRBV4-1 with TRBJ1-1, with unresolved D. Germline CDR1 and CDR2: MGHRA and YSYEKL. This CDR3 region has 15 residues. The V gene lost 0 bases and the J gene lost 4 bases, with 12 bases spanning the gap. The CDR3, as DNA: TGCGCCAGCAGCCAAGATCTAGAGTACCTCACTGAAGCTTTCTTT. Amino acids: CASSQDLEYLTEAFF.

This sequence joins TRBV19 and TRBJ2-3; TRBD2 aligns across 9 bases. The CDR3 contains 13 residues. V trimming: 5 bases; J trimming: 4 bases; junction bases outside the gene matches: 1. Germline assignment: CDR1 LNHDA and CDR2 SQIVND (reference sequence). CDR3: CASSRTSADTQYF. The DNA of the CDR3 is TGTGCCAGTAGTCGGACTAGCGCAGATACGCAGTATTTT.

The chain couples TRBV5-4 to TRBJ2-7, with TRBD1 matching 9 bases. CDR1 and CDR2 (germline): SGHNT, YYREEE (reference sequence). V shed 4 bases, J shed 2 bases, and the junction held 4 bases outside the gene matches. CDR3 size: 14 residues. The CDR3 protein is CASSTGQGPYEQYF. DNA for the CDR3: TGTGCCAGCAGCACAGGACAGGGGCCCTACGAGCAGTACTTC.

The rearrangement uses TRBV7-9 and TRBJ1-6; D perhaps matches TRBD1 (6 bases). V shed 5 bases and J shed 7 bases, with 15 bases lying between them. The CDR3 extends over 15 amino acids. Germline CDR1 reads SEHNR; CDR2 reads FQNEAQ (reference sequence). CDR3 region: CASSHTQGKNSPLHF. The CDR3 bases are TGTGCCAGCAGCCATACACAGGGAAAAAATTCACCCCTCCACTTT.

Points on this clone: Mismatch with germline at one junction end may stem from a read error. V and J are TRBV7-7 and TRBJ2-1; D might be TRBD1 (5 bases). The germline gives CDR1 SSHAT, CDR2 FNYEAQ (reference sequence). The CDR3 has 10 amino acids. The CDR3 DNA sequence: TGTGCTAGCACCGCAGGGGAGCAGTTCTTC. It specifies CASTAGEQFF.

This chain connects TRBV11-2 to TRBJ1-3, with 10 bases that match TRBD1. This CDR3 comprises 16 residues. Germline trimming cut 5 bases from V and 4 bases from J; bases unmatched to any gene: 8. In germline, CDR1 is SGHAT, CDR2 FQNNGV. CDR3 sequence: CASSKPGTGEGNTIYF. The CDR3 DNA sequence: TGTGCCAGCAGCAAACCCGGGACAGGGGAGGGAAACACCATATATTTT.